Included here is one T cell receptor (beta chain) sequence, with context. These data are taken from a study of blood T cell repertoires in COVID-19. Study summary: The study drew acute and convalescent COVID-19 samples from the United States, Italy and Spain.

Per the germline V gene, CDR1 is SGHAT and CDR2 is FQNNGV. The V and J ends lost 4 bases and 4 bases, in that order; junction bases with no gene match: 6. The CDR3 contains 15 residues. Per the original methods: From reference gene primer amplification, estimates of nucleated cell counts were derived. Clones were read by immunoSEQ multiplex PCR, and TCRdb kept only the in-frame ones, dropping some. D and trimming come from the DNA, and the V and J calls and clone size come from that table. The sample has under 450,000 clones; approximately 80% are singletons. The receptor's source is a human donor with acute or convalescent COVID-19. The donor label of this sample is uncertain. The J gene is TRBJ2-1, the V gene TRBV11-2, with 8 bases identical to TRBD2. Source material: peripheral blood. CDR3 sequence reads: CASSWTRGGYNEQFF. As DNA, the CDR3 is TGTGCCAGCAGCTGGACCCGGGGGGGGTACAATGAGCAGTTCTTC.